Listed below are T cell receptor beta chains from one sample, sequenced in a study of T cell changes during pregnancy in multiple sclerosis. Sequenced by immunoSEQ multiplex PCR; TCRdb stores in-frame clones only, minus some. Of 40,000 to 50,000 clones in the sample, about 91% were seen once. Sequencing used CD4+ T cells from peripheral blood mononuclear cells, obtained in the first trimester of pregnancy. All receptors come from a female donor with multiple sclerosis, enrolled in a pregnancy study. CDR3s include the opening cysteine and the closing phenylalanine or tryptophan. The D gene is left open where the match is weak. Size is stated for part of the rows, as once, few or many counts, or as a class when the clone is expanded.

D gene | J gene | CDR3 length | clone size | V gene | CDR3 protein | CDR3 DNA
- | TRBJ1-3 | 15 | - | TRBV10-3 | CAISESAGRTGTIYF | TGTGCCATCAGTGAGTCCGCAGGGAGGACGGGCACCATATATTTT
TRBD1 | TRBJ2-7 | 18 | - | TRBV5-4 | CASSPIQTGGKSSYEQYF | TGTGCCAGCAGTCCGATCCAGACAGGGGGCAAGAGTTCCTACGAGCAGTACTTC
- | TRBJ1-2 | 13 | - | TRBV6-5 | CASSYSRVGGYTF | TGTGCCAGCAGTTACTCCCGGGTTGGGGGCTACACCTTC
TRBD1 | TRBJ1-3 | 14 | - | TRBV6-1 | CASRAGTGGYSGYF | TGTGCCAGCAGGGCCGGGACAGGGGGCTACAGCGGGTATTTT
- | TRBJ2-2 | 15 | - | TRBV5-4 | CASSREGGGTGELFF | TGTGCCAGCAGCCGAGAGGGAGGGGGGACCGGGGAGCTGTTTTTT
TRBD1 | TRBJ1-5 | 15 | - | TRBV6-1 | CASLGPQGAFQPQHF | TGTGCCAGCCTGGGACCCCAGGGGGCTTTTCAGCCCCAGCATTTT
- | TRBJ2-3 | 15 | - | TRBV7-8 | CASSLVWRSTDTQYF | TGTGCCAGCAGCTTAGTATGGCGGAGCACAGATACGCAGTATTTT
TRBD1 | TRBJ1-4 | 13 | - | TRBV5-4 | CATNRGTNEKLFF | TGTGCCACCAACAGGGGCACTAATGAAAAACTGTTTTTT
- | TRBJ1-1 | 14 | - | TRBV10-3 | CAISQGTSNTEAFF | TGTGCCATCAGTCAGGGGACCTCGAACACTGAAGCTTTCTTT
TRBD1 | TRBJ1-2 | 14 | - | TRBV28 | CASSPKTGAVGYTF | TGTGCCAGCAGTCCCAAAACAGGGGCGGTTGGCTACACCTTC
- | TRBJ1-2 | 14 | - | TRBV19 | CASTAIADNYGYTF | TGTGCCAGTACAGCGATAGCGGATAACTATGGCTACACCTTC
TRBD2 | TRBJ2-1 | 15 | - | TRBV4-3 | CASSQGASGYNEQFF | TGCGCCAGCAGCCAAGGGGCTAGCGGCTACAATGAGCAGTTCTTC
TRBD2 | TRBJ2-3 | 15 | - | TRBV28 | CASSLAGDLRDTQYF | TGTGCCAGCAGCCTAGCGGGAGACCTCAGAGATACGCAGTATTTT
- | TRBJ1-1 | 12 | medium-sized | TRBV30 | CAWSDRRGRAFF | TGTGCCTGGAGTGACCGCAGGGGACGAGCTTTCTTT
TRBD2 | TRBJ2-2 | 14 | once | TRBV30 | CAWSFLAGAGELFF | TGTGCCTGGAGTTTTTTAGCGGGAGCCGGGGAGCTGTTTTTT
TRBD2 | TRBJ2-5 | 14 | - | TRBV12-5 | CASGLDGGQETQYF | TGTGCTAGTGGTTTGGACGGGGGGCAAGAGACCCAGTACTTC
TRBD1 | TRBJ1-5 | 15 | once | TRBV2 | CASSLRDRGNQPQHF | TGTGCCAGCAGTCTCCGGGACAGGGGGAATCAGCCCCAGCATTTT
- | TRBJ2-2 | 15 | - | TRBV18 | CASSTGSANTGELFF | TGTGCCAGCTCTACAGGAAGCGCGAACACCGGGGAGCTGTTTTTT
TRBD2 | TRBJ2-1 | 13 | - | TRBV7-2 | CASKGLAGDEQFF | TGTGCCAGCAAAGGACTAGCGGGTGATGAGCAGTTCTTC
- | TRBJ2-7 | 14 | - | TRBV6-5 | CASNQGGVTYEQYF | TGTGCCAGCAACCAGGGGGGAGTGACCTACGAGCAGTACTTC
- | TRBJ1-5 | 16 | - | TRBV7-2 | CASSRSTDYSNQPQHF | TGTGCCAGCAGCCGTTCTACAGATTATAGCAATCAGCCCCAGCATTTT
TRBD1 | TRBJ2-3 | 14 | - | TRBV29-1 | CSVNPGQYTDTQYF | TGCAGCGTGAATCCGGGACAGTACACAGATACGCAGTATTTT
- | TRBJ1-1 | 11 | - | TRBV7-9 | CASSTAGEAFF | TGTGCCAGCAGCACCGCGGGGGAAGCTTTCTTT
- | TRBJ2-1 | 14 | - | TRBV28 | CASSTISGTGEQFF | TGTGCCAGCAGTACTATAAGCGGGACAGGTGAGCAGTTCTTC
TRBD2 | TRBJ2-1 | 16 | once | TRBV9 | CASSGLAGEAAHEQFF | TGTGCCAGCAGCGGTCTTGCGGGAGAGGCAGCGCATGAGCAGTTCTTC
- | TRBJ2-7 | 15 | - | TRBV27 | CASSLKGPNTYEQYF | TGTGCCAGCAGTTTAAAGGGGCCCAATACCTACGAGCAGTACTTC
TRBD2 | TRBJ2-3 | 17 | - | TRBV9 | CASSAGTSGTLVDTQYF | TGTGCCAGCAGCGCCGGGACTAGCGGGACGCTAGTGGATACGCAGTATTTT
- | TRBJ2-1 | 15 | - | TRBV4-3 | CASSQETSKDHEQFF | TGCGCCAGCAGCCAAGAGACTAGTAAGGACCATGAGCAGTTCTTC
- | TRBJ1-5 | 16 | - | TRBV2 | CASSENTAGLNQPQHF | TGTGCCAGCAGTGAAAATACGGCAGGTCTTAATCAGCCCCAGCATTTT
- | TRBJ1-5 | 15 | - | TRBV7-8 | CASSLPGRGNQPQHF | TGTGCCAGCAGCTTACCAGGCAGGGGTAACCAGCCCCAGCATTTT
- | TRBJ2-3 | 15 | - | TRBV5-4 | CASSLDLAGPDTQYF | TGTGCCAGCAGCTTGGATCTGGCGGGTCCAGATACGCAGTATTTT
TRBD1 | TRBJ2-7 | 15 | - | TRBV7-2 | CASRRDRGDSYEQYF | TGTGCCAGCAGAAGGGACAGGGGCGACTCCTACGAGCAGTACTTC
- | TRBJ2-1 | 11 | - | TRBV7-9 | CASSNSNEQFF | TGTGCCAGCAGCAATAGCAATGAGCAGTTCTTC
TRBD2 | TRBJ2-7 | 14 | - | TRBV30 | CAWSVTSGFYEQYF | TGTGCCTGGAGTGTTACTAGCGGCTTCTACGAGCAGTACTTC
- | TRBJ2-5 | 15 | - | TRBV5-1 | CASSLWGRGQETQYF | TGCGCCAGCAGCTTGTGGGGGCGCGGGCAAGAGACCCAGTACTTC
TRBD1 | TRBJ2-2 | 15 | once | TRBV30 | CAWSLQGRNTGELFF | TGTGCCTGGAGTCTACAGGGGCGGAACACCGGGGAGCTGTTTTTT
TRBD1 | TRBJ1-2 | 15 | - | TRBV4-1 | CASSQEGQGFFGYTF | TGCGCCAGCAGCCAAGAGGGACAGGGTTTTTTCGGCTACACCTTC
TRBD1 | TRBJ2-5 | 14 | - | TRBV29-1 | CSARQGAAGETQYF | TGCAGCGCAAGACAGGGGGCAGCAGGGGAGACCCAGTACTTC
- | TRBJ2-4 | 15 | - | TRBV4-1 | CASSQGLSGKNIQYF | TGCGCCAGCAGCCAAGGGTTGTCCGGCAAAAACATTCAGTACTTC
TRBD1 | TRBJ1-1 | 14 | few | TRBV9 | CASSFWTGNTEAFF | TGTGCCAGCAGCTTCTGGACAGGGAACACTGAAGCTTTCTTT
- | TRBJ1-1 | 13 | once | TRBV5-1 | CASSLAGNTEAFF | TGCGCCAGCAGCTTGGCCGGGAACACTGAAGCTTTCTTT
TRBD1 | TRBJ2-5 | 16 | - | TRBV5-1 | CASSSGTGGYQETQYF | TGCGCCAGCAGCTCCGGGACAGGGGGGTACCAAGAGACCCAGTACTTC
TRBD1 | TRBJ2-1 | 16 | - | TRBV19 | CASRNLQGGWDNEQFF | TGTGCCAGTAGAAACCTACAGGGGGGATGGGACAATGAGCAGTTCTTC
TRBD1 | TRBJ2-1 | 17 | - | TRBV7-3 | CASSARTGGSGGHEQFF | TGTGCCAGCAGCGCCCGGACAGGGGGCTCGGGAGGCCATGAGCAGTTCTTC
- | TRBJ2-5 | 16 | - | TRBV4-2 | CASSQGPPGEGETQYF | TGTGCCAGCAGCCAAGGCCCCCCAGGGGAAGGGGAGACCCAGTACTTC